This T cell receptor (beta chain) comes out of a study of shared clonotypes between healthy human individuals. Whole-study results and caveats: Four donors had 4% to 5% of their naive CD4 clonotypes in common. The study drew on few donors, limiting represented genetic and exposure-history diversity.

Comments on this clone: Its antigen is unknown.

Looked up from germline, CDR1 is WNHNN and CDR2 is SYGVQD (reference sequence). The CDR3 sequence is 14 residues long. The V end lost 4 bases, the J end lost 4 bases, and 11 bases lay between the germline ends. Donors comprised healthy HIV-negative adults lacking recent acute infections or vaccinations. DNA at 200 ng, around 30,000 T cell genomes, went into sorted-subset replicate PCRs. Assay: immunoSEQ multiplex PCR; the TCRdb copy retains only in-frame clones and omits some. Of millions of clones listed, roughly 92% are singletons. This receptor was taken from a man aged 18 to 29 in good health. The sequencing sample was made of naive CD4+ T cells sorted from blood. Described subset: CD45RA+ positively selected. The chain is built from TRBV10-1 and TRBJ1-5, with a tentative D call TRBD1 (5 bases). CDR3 sequence: CASSAVGVNQPQHF. The CDR3 coding sequence is TGCGCCAGCAGTGCGGTAGGGGTTAATCAGCCCCAGCATTTT.